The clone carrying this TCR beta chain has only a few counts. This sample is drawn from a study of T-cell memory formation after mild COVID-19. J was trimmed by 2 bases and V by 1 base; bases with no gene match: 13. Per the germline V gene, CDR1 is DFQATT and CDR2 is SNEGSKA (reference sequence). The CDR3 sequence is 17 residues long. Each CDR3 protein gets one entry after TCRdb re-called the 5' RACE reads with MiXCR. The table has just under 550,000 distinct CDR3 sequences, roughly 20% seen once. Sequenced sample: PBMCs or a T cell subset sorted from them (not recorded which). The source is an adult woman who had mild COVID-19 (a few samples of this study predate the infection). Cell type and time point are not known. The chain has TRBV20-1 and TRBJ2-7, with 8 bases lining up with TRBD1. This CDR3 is CSARATRDRLNTYEQYF. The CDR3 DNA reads TGCAGTGCTAGAGCCACCCGGGACAGGCTGAACACCTACGAGCAGTACTTC.